This entry lists 21 T cell receptor beta chains sequenced from one sample in a study of T cells in Graves' hyperthyroidism and ophthalmopathy. Using RNA transcripts as the source, TCR beta CDR3 regions were amplified. TCR CDR3 regions were first amplified by RT-PCR with HTBI primers. MiXCR was run by TCRdb on the multiplex PCR reads, yielding one entry per CDR3 protein. The sample comprises about 400,000 distinct CDR3 sequences, around 14% of which are singletons, and 9.2% rests with the top ten. The sequenced sample consisted of blood. These receptors were taken from a woman aged 18-30 years with Graves' hyperthyroidism.

This clonotype was observed at least ten times. V usage is TRBV28 and J usage is TRBJ2-7; 10 bases align to TRBD2. Germline V lookup: CDR1 MDHEN, CDR2 SYDVKM. V lost 7 bases and J lost 7; bases outside the gene matches: 13. The CDR3 spans 15 residues. This chain's CDR3 is CASTAGLAGAGEQYF. CDR3 in DNA: TGTGCCAGCACCGCTGGTCTAGCGGGAGCAGGGGAGCAGTACTTC. The complete variable domain, with remaining parts taken from reference TRBV28 and TRBJ2-7, reads DVKVTQSSRYLVKRTGEKVFLECVQDMDHENMFWYRQDPGLGLRLIYFSYDVKMKEKGDIPEGYSVSREKKERFSLILESASTNQTSMYLCASTAGLAGAGEQYFGPGTRLTVT.

This clonotype was picked up many times. The chain employs TRBV7-9 and TRBJ2-5, with D possibly TRBD1 on 8 matching bases. V lost 6 bases, J lost 2 bases, and 16 bases lay in between. CDR1 and CDR2 from the germline V gene are SEHNR and FQNEAQ (reference sequence). This CDR3 has 15 residues. The CDR3 is CASRYGQGGQETQYF. The CDR3 region has the DNA TGTGCCAGCAGATACGGACAGGGAGGGCAAGAGACCCAGTACTTC.

The rearrangement uses TRBV5-1 and TRBJ1-6, with D tentatively TRBD1 (6 bases). The CDR3 runs to 15 residues. The germline V gene has CDR1 SGHRS and CDR2 YFSETQ. Trimming removed 4 bases at V and 5 bases at J, with 13 bases between. The CDR3 DNA is TGCGCCAGCAGCCCCCGGGCAGGGGATAATTCACCCCTCCACTTT. This encodes CASSPRAGDNSPLHF. Using reference TRBV5-1 and TRBJ1-6 for the parts outside the CDR3, the full variable domain is KAGVTQTPRYLIKTRGQQVTLSCSPISGHRSVSWYQQTPGQGLQFLFEYFSETQRNKGNFPGRFSGRQFSNSRSEMNVSTLELGDSALYLCASSPRAGDNSPLHFGNGTRLTVT.

V and J are TRBV6-1 and TRBJ2-5, with TRBD1 matching over 10 bases. V trimming: 6 bases; J trimming: 5 bases; junction bases outside the gene matches: 12. The germline gives CDR1 MNHNS, CDR2 SASEGT. The CDR3 covers 16 residues. The CDR3 region has the DNA TGTGCCAGCAGAATTGGACAGGGGGTTGAAAAGGAGACCCAGTACTTC. It encodes CASRIGQGVEKETQYF.

A word on this clonotype: The junction shows a germline mismatch at one end, possibly a read error. The chain uses TRBV2 and TRBJ2-3, with a possible D match to TRBD1 (6 bases). The CDR3 loop spans 13 amino acids. Germline values: CDR1 SNHLY, CDR2 FYNNEI. The DNA for the CDR3 is TGTGCCAGCGGCAAGGACAGCACAAATACGCAGTATTTT. The encoded protein is CASGKDSTNTQYF.

This clonotype has a count of ten or more. V and J are TRBV6-2 or TRBV6-3 and TRBJ2-5; perhaps TRBD2 as D (5 bases). The germline gives CDR1 MNHEY, CDR2 SVGEGT. Trimming cost V 5 bases and J 5 bases, with 12 bases left between them. The CDR3 sequence is 13 residues long. For the CDR3, the DNA is TGTGCCAGCAGTCCGAGGGTACGGGAGACCCAGTACTTC. Translation: CASSPRVRETQYF.

This clonotype was counted ten times or more. The V gene is TRBV7-9, the J gene TRBJ2-2; D possibly corresponds to TRBD1 (5 bases). The CDR3 totals 16 residues. V was trimmed by 1 base and J by 0 bases, leaving 9 bases between them. Germline values: CDR1 SEHNR, CDR2 FQNEAQ (reference sequence). CDR3 bases: TGTGCCAGCAGCTTAGTTGGGGCCCCGAACACCGGGGAGCTGTTTTTT. Its protein product is CASSLVGAPNTGELFF.

As regards this clonotype: With a much larger clone just one base away, this may be a read error. The V and J genes are TRBV28 and TRBJ2-7, with 10 bases aligning to TRBD2. The germline V gene has CDR1 MDHEN and CDR2 SYDVKM. The CDR3 is 13 amino acids. CDR3 sequence: CAGSLAGGLEQYF. The CDR3 DNA is TGTGCCGGCAGTTTAGCGGGGGGTCTCGAGCAGTACTTC. Combining the CDR3 with reference TRBV28 and TRBJ2-7 gives the whole variable domain DVKVTQSSRYLVKRTGEKVFLECVQDMDHENMFWYRQDPGLGLRLIYFSYDVKMKEKGDIPEGYSVSREKKERFSLILESASTNQTSMYLCAGSLAGGLEQYFGPGTRLTVT.

This clonotype was detected ten times or more. The chain combines TRBV20-1 with TRBJ1-2; 7 bases are shared with TRBD1. The CDR3 sequence is 15 residues long. Unmatched junction bases numbered 12, after V lost 4 bases and J lost 4 bases. The germline V gene encodes CDR1 DFQATT and CDR2 SNEGSKA (reference sequence). The CDR3 nucleotides are TGCAGTGCTACCCCAGGGGGATACGCACCCTATGGCTACACCTTC. Protein: CSATPGGYAPYGYTF.

This clonotype was detected ten times or more. The chain couples TRBV2 to TRBJ2-5; 10 bases fit TRBD2. This CDR3 region has 15 residues. Germline values: CDR1 SNHLY, CDR2 FYNNEI. With 2 bases clipped from V and 4 bases from J, the junction kept 4 bases outside the gene matches. The CDR3 reads CASSELAGEGETQYF. The CDR3 DNA is TGTGCCAGCAGTGAACTAGCGGGGGAGGGAGAGACCCAGTACTTC. The full variable domain, its missing parts supplied by reference TRBV2 and TRBJ2-5, is EPEVTQTPSHQVTQMGQEVILRCVPISNHLYFYWYRQILGQKVEFLVSFYNNEISEKSEIFDDQFSVERPDGSNFTLKIRSTKLEDSAMYFCASSELAGEGETQYFGPGTRLLVL.

This clonotype came up a few times. The gene calls are TRBV9 and TRBJ1-1; TRBD1 aligns across 8 bases. This CDR3 contains 13 residues. V was clipped by 4 bases and J by 12 bases; unmatched bases: 11. Germline V lookup: CDR1 SGDLS, CDR2 YYNGEE. The CDR3 DNA reads TGTGCCAGCAGCCTCGGGGACAGGTCGTCAACTTTCTTT. This sequence encodes CASSLGDRSSTFF.

This clonotype was seen at least ten times. The chain has TRBV28 and TRBJ1-5; 8 bases are shared with TRBD1. CDR3 length: 16 amino acids. Germline assignment: CDR1 MDHEN and CDR2 SYDVKM. The J segment lost 5 bases and the V segment lost 5 bases, leaving 11 bases of the junction unmatched. CDR3 region: CASSPTGVGVDQPQHF. CDR3 DNA: TGTGCCAGCAGTCCGACAGGGGTGGGAGTGGATCAGCCCCAGCATTTT. Using reference TRBV28 and TRBJ1-5 for the parts outside the CDR3, the full variable domain is DVKVTQSSRYLVKRTGEKVFLECVQDMDHENMFWYRQDPGLGLRLIYFSYDVKMKEKGDIPEGYSVSREKKERFSLILESASTNQTSMYLCASSPTGVGVDQPQHFGDGTRLSIL.

This chain links TRBV5-6 with TRBJ1-6; D gene unclear. Trimming shortened V by 4 bases and J by 0 bases, and 11 bases separated the two germline ends. The CDR3 has 16 residues. Germline V gene data show CDR1 as SGHDT and CDR2 as YYEEEE. The CDR3 DNA is TGTGCCAGCAGCCTCCGGCAAGGCTCCTATAATTCACCCCTCCACTTT. This sequence encodes CASSLRQGSYNSPLHF.

The genes are TRBV7-9 and TRBJ1-2; no clear D. V was clipped by 7 bases and J by 4 bases, with 13 bases between them. This CDR3 has 13 residues. The germline V gene encodes CDR1 SEHNR and CDR2 FQNEAQ (reference sequence). The CDR3 DNA reads TGTGCCAGCACCCCCCCGGCAGGCTATGGCTACACCTTC. Translation: CASTPPAGYGYTF. Together with reference TRBV7-9 and TRBJ1-2, the CDR3 gives the full variable domain: DTGVSQNPRHKITKRGQNVTFRCDPISEHNRLYWYRQTLGQGPEFLTYFQNEAQLEKSRLLSDRFSAERPKGSFSTLEIQRTEQGDSAMYLCASTPPAGYGYTFGSGTRLTVV.

In this sample, this clonotype turned up many times. V and J are TRBV5-1 and TRBJ1-1; D gene unclear. The CDR3 covers 13 residues. CDR1 is SGHRS, CDR2 YFSETQ, per germline. Trimming removed 3 bases from V and 1 base from J, with 7 bases in between. CDR3 region: CASSSNRNTEAFF. In DNA form, the CDR3 reads TGCGCCAGCAGCTCTAACAGGAACACTGAAGCTTTCTTT.

At least ten counts were recorded for this clonotype. The gene calls are TRBV10-3 and TRBJ1-5, with D possibly TRBD1 on 5 matching bases. The CDR3 is made up of 16 amino acids. CDR1 is ENHRY and CDR2 is SYGVKD in the germline V gene. Trimming pared 0 bases from V and 3 bases from J, leaving 12 bases between. This CDR3 is CAISESGGHDNQPQHF. DNA for the CDR3: TGTGCCATCAGTGAGTCCGGTGGACACGACAATCAGCCCCAGCATTTT.

This clonotype has just a few counts. The chain uses TRBV9 and TRBJ1-2; D not certain. Trimming shortened V by 1 base and J by 8 bases, and 21 bases separated the two germline ends. This CDR3 region has 16 residues. CDR1 is SGDLS, CDR2 YYNGEE, per germline. This chain's CDR3 is CASSVSTSASSFGYTF. The CDR3 nucleotides read TGTGCCAGCAGCGTAAGCACTTCCGCGAGCAGCTTCGGCTACACCTTC. Supplemented by reference TRBV9 and TRBJ1-2, the full variable domain reads DSGVTQTPKHLITATGQRVTLRCSPRSGDLSVYWYQQSLDQGLQFLIQYYNGEERAKGNILERFSAQQFPDLHSELNLSSLELGDSALYFCASSVSTSASSFGYTFGSGTRLTVV.

This clonotype was seen at least ten times. CDR3 in DNA: TGCGCCAGCAGTGAGCCACTAGCCAAAAACATTCAGTACTTC. Its protein is CASSEPLAKNIQYF. The rearrangement uses TRBV10-2 and TRBJ2-4; D is ambiguous. The CDR3 covers 14 residues. Germline V gene lookup returns CDR1 WSHSY and CDR2 SAAADI. The V gene lost 2 bases and the J gene lost 0 bases, with 5 bases spanning the gap.

This clonotype was seen repeatedly, ten times or more. The chain has TRBV5-1 and TRBJ1-2; D gene unclear. Germline lookup yields CDR1 SGHRS and CDR2 YFSETQ. This CDR3 is built from 15 residues. V was clipped by 0 bases and J by 5 bases, with 14 bases between them. CDR3 amino acids: CASSLAERPQYGYTF. The CDR3 DNA follows: TGCGCCAGCAGCTTGGCCGAGAGGCCACAGTATGGCTACACCTTC.

This clonotype has a count of ten or more. The chain is built from TRBV20-1 and TRBJ2-1; tentatively, D is TRBD1 (6 bases). The CDR3 sequence is 11 residues long. Germline V gene sequence: CDR1 DFQATT, CDR2 SNEGSKA (reference sequence). V lost 1 base and J lost 12, with 10 bases in between. CDR3 protein: CSARVGRGQFF. The CDR3 bases are TGCAGTGCTAGAGTTGGCAGGGGGCAGTTCTTC.

This clonotype has a count of ten or more. V gene TRBV19 combines with J gene TRBJ2-3; D might be TRBD1 or TRBD2, each matching 6 bases. V was trimmed by 5 bases and J by 5 bases, leaving 23 bases between them. CDR3 length: 17 amino acids. Germline values: CDR1 LNHDA, CDR2 SQIVND (reference sequence). CDR3 bases: TGTGCCAGTAGTGAGACAGGAGGAGTGGGAGGCGGAGATACGCAGTATTTT. It codes for CASSETGGVGGGDTQYF.